This entry concerns a single T cell receptor beta chain. Its antigen is as yet unknown. This specimen belongs to a study of OX40 agonist ivuxolimab in advanced cancers. Findings of the study overall: Relative to CD4+, CD8+ T cells held more expanded clones on average. At doses 0.1 to 3.0 mg/kg, CD4+ and CD8+ clones expanded.

Some clones are missing from TCRdb's copy, which holds only in-frame ones; the method was immunoSEQ multiplex PCR. The table shows 40,000 or so clones, with about four fifths occurring only once. The CDR3 has 17 amino acids. Germline lookup yields CDR1 MDHEN and CDR2 SYDVKM. Trimming cost V 4 bases and J 6 bases; bases outside gene matches: 11. Autoimmune disease history or systemic immunosuppression meant exclusion. This chain links TRBV28 with TRBJ1-4; 10 positions match TRBD1. This TCR came from an adult with an advanced solid tumor such as melanoma, head and neck, liver or kidney cancer. Sequenced here: CD4+ or CD8+ T cells sorted from blood, sampled in a trial of the OX40 agonist ivuxolimab. Written as DNA, the CDR3 is TGTGCCAGCAGTTACCGAGGCACGACAGGGGGCGATGAAAAACTGTTTTTT. Encoded protein: CASSYRGTTGGDEKLFF.